Sequencing of this T cell receptor beta chain was carried out in a study of CD4 T cells in relation to SARS-CoV-2 and coronaviruses. V lost 5 bases and J lost 2, with 12 bases in between. The CDR3 spans 14 residues. CDR1 and CDR2 from the germline V gene are SGDLS and YYNGEE. Clones were read by immunoSEQ multiplex PCR, and TCRdb kept only the in-frame ones, dropping some. The repertoire holds around 35,000 clones, with 70% to 90% as singletons. This TCR came from an adult with COVID-19. The chain is built from TRBV9 and TRBJ2-3; no clear D. The specimen was memory CD4+ T cells from PBMCs. CDR3 amino acids: CASSSRGFTDTQYF. The CDR3 DNA sequence: TGTGCCAGCAGTTCCCGTGGGTTCACAGATACGCAGTATTTT. The full variable domain, in which reference TRBV9 and TRBJ2-3 provide the parts outside the CDR3, is DSGVTQTPKHLITATGQRVTLRCSPRSGDLSVYWYQQSLDQGLQFLIQYYNGEERAKGNILERFSAQQFPDLHSELNLSSLELGDSALYFCASSSRGFTDTQYFGPGTRLTVL.